This passage covers 12 T cell receptor beta chains from one sample sequenced in a study of molecular identifiers for immune sequencing clone quantification. Using its own MiXCR run on the PCR reads, TCRdb lists one record per CDR3 protein. This sample yields hundreds of thousands of distinct CDR3 sequences, of which 25% are seen a single time; about 0.81% belongs to the top ten. The sequencing input was naive CD8+ T cells from blood, with Jurkat cell RNA spiked in. Sample subset: FACS-sorted CD8+CD4-CCR7+CD45RA+ naive T cells. The receptors here all came from a human donor in good health. Some libraries in this study had Jurkat cell RNA spiked in.

This clonotype was observed at least ten times. The V gene is TRBV7-9, the J gene TRBJ1-1; D is unresolved. Trimming shortened V by 0 bases and J by 2 bases, and 7 bases separated the two germline ends. CDR3 size: 14 residues. Per the germline V gene, CDR1 is SEHNR and CDR2 is FQNEAQ (reference sequence). The DNA of the CDR3 is TGTGCCAGCAGCTTAGCGTTTGATAACACTGAAGCTTTCTTT. Translated, it gives CASSLAFDNTEAFF.

A note on this clonotype: Being one base from a much bigger clone, this may be a read error. The chain links TRBV4-3 to TRBJ2-6; no firm D call. The CDR3 sequence is 16 residues long. CDR1 is LGHNA, CDR2 YSLEER, per germline. The CDR3 here is CARSQDRASGANVLTF. The CDR3 nucleotides read TGCGCCCGCAGCCAAGATCGAGCCTCTGGGGCCAACGTCCTGACTTTC.

There are many counts of this clonotype. V usage is TRBV12-3 or TRBV12-4 and J usage is TRBJ1-1; D is unclear. The CDR3 sequence is 14 residues long. The V gene lost 3 bases and the J gene lost 1 base, with 9 bases spanning the gap. The CDR3 reads CASSFGQPNTEAFF. Here the CDR3 DNA reads TGTGCCAGCAGTTTTGGTCAGCCGAACACTGAAGCTTTCTTT.

This clonotype occurred many times. The V and J genes are TRBV5-1 and TRBJ1-1; D perhaps matches TRBD1 (5 bases). The germline CDR1 and CDR2 sequences are SGHRS and YFSETQ. This CDR3 contains 15 residues. The V and J ends lost 0 bases and 6 bases respectively, with 15 bases between them. The DNA of the CDR3 is TGCGCCAGCAGCTTGGTGGCAGCCCAGGGTCCTGAAGCTTTCTTT. Protein: CASSLVAAQGPEAFF.

This clonotype was seen a few times. The rearrangement links TRBV7-6 to TRBJ2-7; either TRBD1 or TRBD2 may fit D (5 bases each). This CDR3 comprises 12 residues. Germline V CDR1 and CDR2: SGHVS, FNYEAQ. Trimming took off 8 bases at V and 5 bases at J, with 13 bases between the two ends. This CDR3 reads CASLGESHEQYF. As DNA, the CDR3 is TGTGCCAGCTTAGGGGAGAGTCACGAGCAGTACTTC.

This clonotype was counted a single time. The CDR3 sequence: CASSMRWSTSGSSYNEQFF. The CDR3 DNA is TGTGCCAGTAGTATGCGGTGGAGCACTAGCGGGAGCTCCTACAATGAGCAGTTCTTC. The J gene is TRBJ2-1, the V gene TRBV19; 11 positions match TRBD2. Germline CDR1 and CDR2: LNHDA and SQIVND (reference sequence). V lost 3 bases to trimming and J lost 0 bases; unmatched junction nucleotides: 10. The length of the CDR3 is 19 residues.

This clonotype was seen many times. This rearrangement joins TRBV5-4 to TRBJ2-5; D gene ambiguous. Germline-derived CDR1 and CDR2 are SGHNT and YYREEE (reference sequence). The CDR3 length is 11 residues. V was shortened by 4 bases and J by 1 base, with 2 bases between the two germline ends. Here the CDR3 reads CASSTQETQYF. CDR3 DNA: TGTGCCAGCAGCACCCAAGAGACCCAGTACTTC.

As for this clonotype: Compared with germline, one end of the junction differs, possibly owing to a read error. The CDR3 region is CASSYTINQPPNVQYF. For the CDR3, the DNA is TGTGCCAGCAGCTATACTATCAACCAGCCGCCAAACGTTCAGTACTTC. The chain recombines TRBV7-9 with TRBJ2-4; D unresolved. Germline lookup yields CDR1 SEHNR and CDR2 FQNEAQ (reference sequence). This CDR3 is built from 16 residues.

V usage is TRBV20-1 and J usage is TRBJ2-7; 7 positions agree with TRBD2. The germline V gene encodes CDR1 DFQATT and CDR2 SNEGSKA (reference sequence). This CDR3 region has 15 residues. V shed 1 base and J 6 bases; nucleotides not matched to a gene: 12. CDR3 in DNA: TGCAGTGCTAGAGGTTCGGACCGACTAGCCATCGAGCAGTACTTC. Amino acids: CSARGSDRLAIEQYF.

In this sample, this clonotype turned up a few times. V gene TRBV2 combines with J gene TRBJ2-7; D remains ambiguous. V was clipped by 4 bases and J by 2 bases, with 6 bases between them. CDR1 SNHLY and CDR2 FYNNEI come from the germline V gene. The CDR3 has 12 amino acids. CDR3 bases: TGTGCCAGCAGTGTACTCCCCTACGAGCAGTACTTC. Amino acid sequence: CASSVLPYEQYF.

The V call is TRBV4-3, the J call TRBJ2-5; possibly TRBD2 for D (6 bases). Per the germline V gene, CDR1 is LGHNA and CDR2 is YSLEER. The CDR3 is 15 residues long. Trimming cost V 1 base and J 1 base, with 10 bases left between them. CDR3 DNA: TGCGCCAGCAGCCAAGGTACGGGGGTCCAAGAGACCCAGTACTTC. Its translation: CASSQGTGVQETQYF.

In this sample, this clonotype turned up many times. The genes are TRBV7-2 and TRBJ1-2, with TRBD1 matching 9 bases. J gave up 2 bases and V 2 bases, and 3 bases lay outside the gene matches. Germline assignment: CDR1 SGHTA and CDR2 FQGNSA. The CDR3 is made up of 15 amino acids. CDR3 loop: CASSLSTGGNYGYTF. The CDR3, as DNA: TGTGCCAGCAGCTTATCGACAGGGGGAAACTATGGCTACACCTTC.